This T cell receptor (beta chain) stems from a study of CD8+ T cells in alopecia areata. The V gene lost 0 bases and the J gene lost 3 bases, with 6 bases spanning the gap. Germline V gene lookup returns CDR1 NSQYPW and CDR2 LRSPGD (reference sequence). The CDR3 is made up of 13 amino acids. TCR sequencing used cDNA made by reverse transcription of extracted RNA. Generated by immunoSEQ multiplex PCR, the TCRdb table keeps only in-frame clones and is missing some. This repertoire holds 270,000 or so clones, and none appear only once. The study sorted pooled cutaneous lymph node cells by CD4, CD8alpha, NKG2D, NKG2ACE and other markers. Concerning this clone itself: Germline and genes: mouse. The read falls 4 residues short of the CDR3 end, and the missing part is taken from the germline J gene.

The origin of this receptor is a C3H/HeJ mouse with alopecia areata. As its MHC haplotype, the strain has H2-k. The V and J genes are TRBV1 and TRBJ2-7; D uncertain. Sequenced sample: CD4+ T cells sorted from a lymph node. The sequenced part of the CDR3 DNA is TGCACCTGCAGTGCAGACGCTGGCTAT. This gives the protein CTCSADAGY. The entire CDR3 is CTCSADAGYEQYF.